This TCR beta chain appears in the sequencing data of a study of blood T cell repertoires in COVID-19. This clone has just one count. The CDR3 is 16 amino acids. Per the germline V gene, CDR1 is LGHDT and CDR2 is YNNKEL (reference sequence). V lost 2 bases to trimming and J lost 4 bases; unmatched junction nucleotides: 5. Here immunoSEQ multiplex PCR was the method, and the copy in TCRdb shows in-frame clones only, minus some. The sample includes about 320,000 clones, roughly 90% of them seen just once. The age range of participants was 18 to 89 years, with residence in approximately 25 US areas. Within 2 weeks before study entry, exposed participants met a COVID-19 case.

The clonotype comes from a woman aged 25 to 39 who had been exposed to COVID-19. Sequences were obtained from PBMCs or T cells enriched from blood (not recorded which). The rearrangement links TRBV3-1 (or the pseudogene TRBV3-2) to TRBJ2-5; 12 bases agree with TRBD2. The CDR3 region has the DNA TGTGCCAGCAGCCAACTAGCGGGGGGGCATGGAGAGACCCAGTACTTC. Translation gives CASSQLAGGHGETQYF.